The sample holds a few counts of the clone carrying this T cell receptor beta chain. Its matching antigen is unknown. These data originate in a study of post-analysis software for immune sequencing data. Study observations and caveats: Controls had lower frequencies than patients of a few TRBV segments, which included TRBV5-6, TRBV5-1 and TRBV20-1.

The J segment lost 10 bases and the V segment lost 5 bases, leaving 12 bases of the junction unmatched. From germline, CDR1 is MNHEY and CDR2 SMNVEV (reference sequence). The CDR3 contains 15 residues. Carried by the TCR beta cDNA libraries were unique molecular identifiers. Via MiXCR, TCRdb re-called the PCR reads, giving one row per CDR3 protein. The sample lists about 460,000 distinct CDR3 sequences; 40% to 55% were seen once. Sequencing input: blood. The chain employs TRBV27 and TRBJ2-1; 9 bases are shared with TRBD1. This clonotype originated in a girl between 5 and 17 years old with multiple sclerosis. The CDR3: CASSPGQGPEEEQFF. Written as DNA, the CDR3 is TGTGCCAGCAGTCCCGGACAGGGGCCTGAAGAGGAGCAGTTCTTC.